Below are 10 T cell receptor beta chains sequenced from a single sample in a study of shared T cell receptors in the human thymus. Clones were read by immunoSEQ multiplex PCR, and TCRdb kept only the in-frame ones, dropping some. The sample includes roughly 710,000 clones, 70% to 90% of them seen just once. The data were also submitted as part of a second study, on human thymus T cells.

Material: thymocytes. The source of these receptors is a girl under two years old with a congenital heart defect.

To note about this clone: Other nucleotide sequences from this sample produce the same CDR3. The chain employs TRBV19 and TRBJ2-7; no clear D. Germline V lookup: CDR1 LNHDA, CDR2 SQIVND (reference sequence). V was shortened by 5 bases and J by 4 bases, with 6 bases between the two germline ends. This CDR3 has 11 amino acids. The CDR3 protein is CASSAGYEQYF. Here the CDR3 DNA reads TGTGCCAGTAGTGCCGGGTACGAGCAGTACTTC.

The rearrangement links TRBV9 to TRBJ1-4, with 8 bases identical to TRBD1. Germline V gene lookup returns CDR1 SGDLS and CDR2 YYNGEE. CDR3 length equals 15 residues. The V gene end was trimmed by 4 bases and the J gene end by 3 bases; junction bases not matched to a gene: 5. Here the CDR3 DNA reads TGTGCCAGCAGCACCCGACAGGGGTCTAATGAAAAACTGTTTTTT. This codes for CASSTRQGSNEKLFF.

The V gene is TRBV4-1, the J gene TRBJ2-1, with 10 bases matching TRBD1. The CDR3 extends over 15 amino acids. The J segment lost 5 bases and the V segment lost 2 bases, leaving 3 bases of the junction unmatched. CDR1 and CDR2 from the germline V gene are MGHRA and YSYEKL. CDR3: CASSQTGTGDNEQFF. CDR3 DNA sequence: TGCGCCAGCAGCCAAACCGGGACAGGGGACAATGAGCAGTTCTTC.

V is TRBV5-8 and J is TRBJ2-3; the match to TRBD2 covers 9 bases. The CDR3 is 16 residues long. Germline trimming cut 4 bases from V and 2 bases from J; bases unmatched to any gene: 8. Per the germline V gene, CDR1 is SGHTS and CDR2 is YDEGEE. The CDR3: CASSTSTSGYTDTQYF. CDR3 sequence (DNA): TGTGCCAGCAGCACCTCGACTAGCGGTTACACAGATACGCAGTATTTT.

This chain links TRBV6-1 with TRBJ1-2; D might be TRBD1 (5 bases). Trimming took off 5 bases at V and 6 bases at J, with 16 bases between the two ends. The CDR3 length is 14 residues. Germline CDR1 is MNHNS and CDR2 is SASEGT. DNA of the CDR3: TGTGCCAGCAGTAGTCAGGGAGGGATTGATGGCTACACCTTC. Translation: CASSSQGGIDGYTF.

The chain recombines TRBV4-3 with TRBJ2-5; tentative D call: TRBD1 (6 bases). The V gene lost 0 bases and the J gene lost 7 bases, with 21 bases spanning the gap. CDR3 size: 17 residues. CDR1 is LGHNA, CDR2 YSLEER, per germline. The DNA for the CDR3 is TGCGCCAGCAGCCAAGAGACGGGACAAGCTGAACTCGGGACCCAGTACTTC. The encoded protein is CASSQETGQAELGTQYF.

The chain combines TRBV5-1 with TRBJ1-3, with D tentatively TRBD1 (6 bases). Germline assignment: CDR1 SGHRS and CDR2 YFSETQ. V gave up 4 bases and J gave up 1 base, with 12 bases separating them. The CDR3 is 15 residues long. CDR3 in amino acids: CASSPDRRSGNTIYF. As DNA, the CDR3 is TGCGCCAGCAGCCCTGACAGGAGGTCTGGAAACACCATATATTTT.

The V and J genes are TRBV28 and TRBJ1-5, with 7 bases aligning to TRBD1. V was pared by 1 base and J by 0 bases, with 12 bases of the junction left unmatched. The CDR3 runs to 19 residues. Looked up from germline, CDR1 is MDHEN and CDR2 is SYDVKM. The CDR3 loop reads CASSLSPTGSKYSNQPQHF. The DNA of the CDR3 is TGTGCCAGCAGTTTATCCCCGACAGGGAGCAAGTATAGCAATCAGCCCCAGCATTTT.

The chain has TRBV13 and TRBJ1-1; 9 positions match TRBD1. The V segment lost 4 bases and the J segment 1 base; nucleotides outside the gene matches: 10. Germline lookup yields CDR1 PRHDT and CDR2 FYEKMQ (reference sequence). CDR3 size: 17 residues. The chain's CDR3 is CASSWGTGTPKNTEAFF. In DNA, the CDR3 is TGTGCCAGCAGCTGGGGGACAGGGACCCCAAAGAACACTGAAGCTTTCTTT.

J is TRBJ2-5 and V is TRBV5-1; 12 bases line up with TRBD1. The germline V gene encodes CDR1 SGHRS and CDR2 YFSETQ. The CDR3 covers 15 residues. The V segment lost 4 bases and the J segment 4 bases; nucleotides outside the gene matches: 5. The CDR3 region has the DNA TGCGCCAGCAGCCCCGGGACAGGGGGCCTAGAGACCCAGTACTTC. Translated, it gives CASSPGTGGLETQYF.